The 32 T cell receptor beta chains listed next were all sequenced from one sample in a study of T cell responses to AZD1222 COVID-19 vaccine (dated by TCRdb to the early 2020s). In the paper's terms, the time point label means: about 28 days (+/-7) after the second vaccine dose. The library was built by means of the immunoSEQ multiplex PCR assay. The table was pulled from immuneACCESS by TCRdb, which kept in-frame rearrangements only. Such tables lose some clones; where checked, under half of the loss comes from unresolved V genes, and the rest has no known cause. The sample profile shows roughly 90,000 clones; roughly nine tenths of them were found once. The biggest ten clones account for under 3% of the sample. The sequences come from peripheral blood, collected 28 days after the second AZD1222 dose. Every receptor here comes from an adult who received the AZD1222 COVID-19 vaccine.

Written as DNA, the CDR3 is TGTGCCAGCAGCTTAGAACAGGGGGCTCACACTGAAGCTTTCTTT. Translation: CASSLEQGAHTEAFF. The chain is built from TRBV7-9 and TRBJ1-1; 9 nucleotides align to TRBD1. CDR1 SEHNR and CDR2 FQNEAQ come from the germline V gene (reference sequence). The ends lost 1 base at V and 3 bases at J; junction bases unmatched: 3. The CDR3 has 15 amino acids.

The CDR3 sequence is CASSLFGRDRGSEQYF. The CDR3 nucleotides are TGTGCCAGCAGTTTATTCGGTAGGGACAGGGGAAGCGAGCAGTACTTC. The chain combines TRBV27 with TRBJ2-7; 10 positions agree with TRBD1. Germline CDR1 reads MNHEY; CDR2 reads SMNVEV (reference sequence). The trim removed 1 base at V and 6 bases at J, leaving 9 bases unmatched. The CDR3 contains 16 residues.

The chain uses TRBV13 and TRBJ1-6; TRBD1 matches at 12 bases. The V gene end was trimmed by 3 bases and the J gene end by 2 bases; junction bases not matched to a gene: 8. Per germline, CDR1 PRHDT and CDR2 FYEKMQ (reference sequence). The CDR3 loop spans 19 amino acids. The CDR3 sequence is CASSLGQGAHRTYNSPLHF. CDR3 in DNA: TGTGCCAGCAGCTTGGGACAGGGGGCCCACCGCACCTATAATTCACCCCTCCACTTT.

J is TRBJ2-3 and V is TRBV5-1, with TRBD2 matching over 16 bases. This CDR3 region has 19 residues. Losses at the gene ends were 4 bases for V and 2 bases for J; bases not matched to a gene: 10. Germline CDR1 and CDR2: SGHRS and YFSETQ. CDR3 sequence: CASSPLPGLAGGDTDTQYF. The CDR3 DNA follows: TGCGCCAGCAGCCCTCTCCCGGGACTAGCGGGGGGGGACACAGATACGCAGTATTTT. Variable domain in full (rest from reference TRBV5-1 and TRBJ2-3): KAGVTQTPRYLIKTRGQQVTLSCSPISGHRSVSWYQQTPGQGLQFLFEYFSETQRNKGNFPGRFSGRQFSNSRSEMNVSTLELGDSALYLCASSPLPGLAGGDTDTQYFGPGTRLTVL.

The V gene is TRBV24-1, the J gene TRBJ2-3; no definite D call. Trimming took 6 bases from V and 8 from J, leaving 11 bases between them. CDR1 and CDR2 from the germline V gene are KGHDR and SFDVKD. The CDR3 contains 12 residues. The CDR3 bases are TGTGCCACCAGTACCTCCCTCGGTACGCAGTATTTT. Its translation is CATSTSLGTQYF.

CDR3 residues: CASSEFYPGGGYTF. For the CDR3, the DNA is TGTGCCAGCTCAGAATTTTACCCCGGCGGTGGCTACACCTTC. V usage is TRBV18 and J usage is TRBJ1-2; D unresolved. Deletions cut 5 bases from V and 7 bases from J, with 17 bases between. CDR1 is KGHSH and CDR2 is LQKENI in the germline V gene. The CDR3 has 14 residues.

The rearrangement uses TRBV7-8 and TRBJ1-2; TRBD1 aligns across 9 bases. The CDR3 has 14 residues. V trimming: 5 bases; J trimming: 6 bases; junction bases outside the gene matches: 7. Germline loops: CDR1 SGHVS, CDR2 FQNEAQ. The CDR3 coding sequence is TGTGCCAGCAGCCCCCGGGACAGGGAGGATGGCTACACCTTC. This gives the protein CASSPRDREDGYTF.

The chain has TRBV10-3 and TRBJ2-5; D remains ambiguous. Trimming shortened V by 3 bases and J by 0 bases, and 11 bases separated the two germline ends. There are 15 residues in the CDR3. CDR1 and CDR2 from the germline V gene are ENHRY and SYGVKD. CDR3 coding DNA: TGTGCCATCAGTGACCCCCCGGCAGACCAAGAGACCCAGTACTTC. This sequence encodes CAISDPPADQETQYF.

V gene TRBV10-2 combines with J gene TRBJ1-4; a weak D match, TRBD1 (6 bases). This CDR3 is built from 13 residues. Trimming left V 4 bases short and J 7 bases short, with 10 bases between. Germline V gives CDR1 WSHSY, CDR2 SAAADI. The CDR3 spells CASSAGESEKLFF. The CDR3 nucleotides are TGCGCCAGCAGTGCAGGGGAGAGTGAAAAACTGTTTTTT.

This rearrangement joins TRBV14 to TRBJ2-7, with D unresolved. The CDR3 is made up of 14 amino acids. Germline V gene lookup returns CDR1 SGHDN and CDR2 FVKESK. The V end was cut by 4 bases, the J end by 7 bases, with 17 bases between. The CDR3 nucleotides are TGTGCCAGCAGCCTAGCTGGTTTCTCATTAGAGCAGTACTTC. As protein: CASSLAGFSLEQYF.

The chain has TRBV10-3 and TRBJ1-3, with D perhaps matching TRBD1 (5 bases). The CDR3 loop spans 17 amino acids. Trimming took 4 bases from V and 0 from J, leaving 16 bases between them. In germline, CDR1 is ENHRY, CDR2 SYGVKD. The CDR3 region has the DNA TGTGCCATCAGTGCCTCTTTAGACAGCAGCTCTGGAAACACCATATATTTT. Translation: CAISASLDSSSGNTIYF.

This clone was seen just once. V usage is TRBV19 and J usage is TRBJ2-2; 10 bases agree with TRBD2. The junction had 3 bases not matched to a gene; V was cut back by 7 bases and J by 4 bases. The CDR3 contains 14 residues. The germline V gene encodes CDR1 LNHDA and CDR2 SQIVND (reference sequence). For the CDR3, the DNA is TGTGCCAGTATGAGCGGGGGGGGCACCGGGGAGCTGTTTTTT. Amino acid sequence: CASMSGGGTGELFF.

The V and J genes are TRBV5-4 and TRBJ2-1; D is possibly TRBD1 or TRBD2 (6 bases each). Germline V CDR1 and CDR2: SGHNT, YYREEE (reference sequence). V gave up 5 bases and J gave up 4 bases, with 19 bases separating them. This CDR3 contains 16 residues. The CDR3 nucleotides read TGTGCCAGCAGTACCCCCCTGGCGGGACAATACAATGAGCAGTTCTTC. Its protein product is CASSTPLAGQYNEQFF.

The chain links TRBV18 to TRBJ2-7; no clear D gene. Trimming took off 5 bases at V and 5 bases at J, with 16 bases between the two ends. CDR1 is KGHSH and CDR2 is LQKENI in the germline V gene. The CDR3 loop spans 14 amino acids. The CDR3 spells CASSAAVGFHEQYF. In nucleotides, the CDR3 is TGTGCCAGCTCAGCTGCGGTGGGGTTCCACGAGCAGTACTTC.

The chain employs TRBV2 and TRBJ1-5; D may be TRBD1 (5 bases). Between the trimmed V and J ends, which lost 6 bases and 7 bases, there was a span of 16 bases. The CDR3 is 14 residues long. CDR1 and CDR2 (germline): SNHLY, FYNNEI. The CDR3 region is CASRRGSGGQPQHF. CDR3 bases: TGTGCCAGCAGAAGGGGATCAGGAGGGCAGCCCCAGCATTTT.

The chain uses TRBV5-1 and TRBJ1-4; no firm D call. The CDR3 totals 13 residues. Trimming pared 4 bases from V and 4 bases from J, leaving 8 bases between. Germline V gene lookup returns CDR1 SGHRS and CDR2 YFSETQ. CDR3 coding DNA: TGCGCCAGCAGCGTAGGGCTTAATGAAAAACTGTTTTTT. Translating it yields CASSVGLNEKLFF.

The J gene is TRBJ1-2, the V gene TRBV12-3 or TRBV12-4; D uncertain. V was shortened by 5 bases and J by 6 bases, with 13 bases between the two germline ends. The CDR3 spans 13 residues. The CDR3 DNA reads as TGTGCCAGCAGTCCCGGGTCGCATGATGGCTACACCTTC. Residues: CASSPGSHDGYTF.

The chain recombines TRBV13 with TRBJ2-1, with 8 positions matching TRBD2. CDR1 and CDR2 from the germline V gene are PRHDT and FYEKMQ (reference sequence). This CDR3 comprises 15 residues. V lost 2 bases to trimming and J lost 9 bases; unmatched junction nucleotides: 9. CDR3 region: CASSLLAGLTGEQFF. The CDR3 nucleotides read TGTGCCAGCAGCTTATTAGCGGGGTTAACAGGTGAGCAGTTCTTC.

J is TRBJ2-7 and V is TRBV5-5; TRBD1 aligns across 8 bases. The CDR3 length is 13 residues. Per germline, CDR1 SGHKS and CDR2 YYEKEE (reference sequence). Trimming took 6 bases from V and 1 from J; bases not matched to a gene: 3. As DNA, the CDR3 is TGTGCCAGCACCGACAGGGGTTCCTACGAGCAGTACTTC. It translates to CASTDRGSYEQYF.

This clone has a single count. This rearrangement joins TRBV11-2 to TRBJ1-1; no reliable D call. The V and J ends lost 10 bases and 0 bases respectively, with 9 bases between them. Germline lookup yields CDR1 SGHAT and CDR2 FQNNGV. The CDR3 covers 12 residues. Here the CDR3 reads CATKGLNTEAFF. CDR3 in DNA: TGTGCCACCAAGGGTTTGAACACTGAAGCTTTCTTT.

The chain employs TRBV7-2 and TRBJ2-7, with 7 bases aligning to TRBD2. J was trimmed by 1 base and V by 2 bases; bases with no gene match: 5. CDR1 and CDR2 (germline): SGHTA, FQGNSA. CDR3 size: 15 residues. The CDR3 reads CASSLQGLPSYEQYF. The CDR3 DNA follows: TGTGCCAGCAGCTTACAGGGACTACCATCCTACGAGCAGTACTTC.

The rearrangement joins TRBV6-4 to TRBJ2-3; 8 bases match TRBD2. Per germline, CDR1 MRHNA and CDR2 SNTAGT. This CDR3 comprises 15 residues. Trimming took 6 bases from V and 3 from J; bases not matched to a gene: 8. The CDR3 region is CASSSGTSSTDTQYF. CDR3 sequence (DNA): TGTGCCAGCAGCTCCGGGACTAGTTCGACAGATACGCAGTATTTT.

The rearrangement joins TRBV7-8 to TRBJ1-2; maybe TRBD1 (5 bases). The V end lost 6 bases, the J end lost 0 bases, and 11 bases lay between the germline ends. Germline-derived CDR1 and CDR2 are SGHVS and FQNEAQ. This CDR3 region has 14 residues. CDR3 region: CASSSRGANYGYTF. The CDR3 nucleotides read TGTGCCAGCAGTTCAAGGGGTGCTAACTATGGCTACACCTTC. Drawing the rest from reference TRBV7-8 and TRBJ1-2, the complete variable domain is GAGVSQSPRYKVAKRGQDVALRCDPISGHVSLFWYQQALGQGPEFLTYFQNEAQLDKSGLPSDRFFAERPEGSVSTLKIQRTQQEDSAVYLCASSSRGANYGYTFGSGTRLTVV.

V usage is TRBV19 and J usage is TRBJ2-2; 12 bases map to TRBD2. This CDR3 contains 20 residues. V shed 7 bases and J 4 bases; nucleotides not matched to a gene: 19. Germline V lookup: CDR1 LNHDA, CDR2 SQIVND (reference sequence). In nucleotides, the CDR3 is TGTGCCAGTACCCCTGAGACTAGCGGGAGATTATCGGCGAGCACCGGGGAGCTGTTTTTT. Protein sequence: CASTPETSGRLSASTGELFF. Filled out from reference TRBV19 and TRBJ2-2, the complete variable domain reads DGGITQSPKYLFRKEGQNVTLSCEQNLNHDAMYWYRQDPGQGLRLIYYSQIVNDFQKGDIAEGYSVSREKKESFPLTVTSAQKNPTAFYLCASTPETSGRLSASTGELFFGEGSRLTVL.

The chain links TRBV10-2 to TRBJ2-7, with 8 bases aligning to TRBD1. Germline CDR1 WSHSY, CDR2 SAAADI. V lost 8 bases and J lost 4; bases outside the gene matches: 19. The CDR3 totals 17 residues. CDR3: CASAGIEQGELKYEQYF. CDR3 in DNA: TGCGCCAGCGCGGGTATAGAACAGGGGGAACTTAAGTACGAGCAGTACTTC.

J is TRBJ2-7 and V is TRBV6-2 or TRBV6-3; D ambiguous. The CDR3 has 12 residues. Trimming took 4 bases from V and 0 from J, leaving 4 bases between them. Germline CDR1 MNHEY, CDR2 SVGEGT. This CDR3 reads CASSLSSYEQYF. CDR3 nucleotides: TGTGCCAGCAGTTTGAGCTCCTACGAGCAGTACTTC.

This chain connects TRBV5-1 to TRBJ2-3; the D gene is possibly TRBD2 (6 bases). Deletions cut 4 bases from V and 2 bases from J, with 17 bases between. Germline V gene lookup returns CDR1 SGHRS and CDR2 YFSETQ. This CDR3 has 16 amino acids. The CDR3 region is CASSPQRAGNTDTQYF. CDR3 nucleotides: TGCGCCAGCAGCCCCCAGCGAGCGGGCAACACAGATACGCAGTATTTT.

This rearrangement joins TRBV25-1 to TRBJ1-1; D gene unclear. Looked up from germline, CDR1 is MGHDK and CDR2 is SYGVNS. The length of the CDR3 is 15 residues. Trimming left V 5 bases short and J 1 base short, with 14 bases between. This chain's CDR3 is CASSHARGWNTEAFF. CDR3 in DNA: TGTGCCAGCAGTCACGCCCGGGGATGGAACACTGAAGCTTTCTTT.

This clone has only one observation. V usage is TRBV30 and J usage is TRBJ1-2, with TRBD1 matching 7 bases. Germline CDR1 GTSNPN, CDR2 SVGIG (reference sequence). The CDR3 totals 15 residues. V dropped 3 bases and J dropped 2; count of bases not matched to a gene: 9. CDR3 sequence reads: CAWSKIKQGNYGYTF. CDR3 nucleotide sequence: TGTGCCTGGAGCAAGATTAAACAGGGGAACTATGGCTACACCTTC.

This clone has a handful of counts. One end of the junction is discordant with germline, which a read error may explain. The V call is TRBV27, the J call TRBJ1-4, with D maybe TRBD1 (5 bases). The CDR3 contains 16 residues. Germline CDR1 reads MNHEY; CDR2 reads SMNVEV (reference sequence). CDR3 bases: TGTGCCAGCAGTTTGGCCTTGACAGCAACCAATGAAAAACTGTTTTTT. Encoded protein: CASSLALTATNEKLFF.

The V and J genes are TRBV27 and TRBJ1-2, with TRBD1 as a possible D gene (5 bases). The CDR3 runs to 13 residues. The germline V gene encodes CDR1 MNHEY and CDR2 SMNVEV (reference sequence). Trimming removed 7 bases at V and 6 bases at J, with 15 bases between. CDR3 loop: CASNNAQGHGYTF. CDR3 nucleotide sequence: TGTGCCAGCAACAACGCCCAGGGACATGGCTACACCTTC.

This rearrangement joins TRBV30 to TRBJ1-4, with TRBD1 identical over 8 bases. The CDR3 consists of 11 residues. J was trimmed by 12 bases and V by 4 bases; bases with no gene match: 4. Germline V gene sequence: CDR1 GTSNPN, CDR2 SVGIG (reference sequence). The CDR3 is CAWNDRGQLFF. CDR3 sequence (DNA): TGTGCCTGGAACGACAGGGGCCAACTGTTTTTT.